The sequence of this T cell receptor (beta chain) was determined in a study of T cells after yellow fever vaccination. This clonotype was seen a few times. Its antigen is as yet unknown. 5'RACE template switching generated TCR cDNA, adding a universal primer site and UMIs. MiXCR, applied by TCRdb to the 5' RACE reads, yields one record per CDR3 protein. The sample lists around 350,000 distinct CDR3 sequences; about 9.9% were seen once. CDR1 and CDR2 from the germline V gene are SGHKS and YYEKEE (reference sequence). The CDR3 is 14 residues long. The V gene lost 4 bases and the J gene lost 2 bases, with 11 bases spanning the gap. Overall study findings and caveats: Reappearing after the booster were most of the clones from primary vaccination (96% CD4, approximately 86% CD8).

The sequenced sample was PBMCs, obtained on the day of the first yellow fever vaccination. V usage is TRBV5-5 and J usage is TRBJ2-3; D call uncertain. This TCR came from a man between 18 and 29 years old who received the YFV17D yellow fever vaccine. The CDR3 spells CASSPGSLTDTQYF. Here the CDR3 DNA reads TGTGCCAGCAGCCCCGGGTCCCTCACAGATACGCAGTATTTT.